The rows below give T cell receptor beta chains drawn from one sample of a study of cytomegalovirus exposure and HLA in healthy donors. Assay used: immunoSEQ multiplex PCR; TCRdb lists only in-frame clones, some missing. The sample lists some 150,000 clones; about 74% were seen once. Material: PBMCs. These receptors originate from a woman aged 40 to 50 in good health and CMV-seronegative. CDR3s include the opening cysteine and the closing phenylalanine or tryptophan. The order of the fields is clone size, CDR3 length, J gene, V gene, D gene, CDR3 DNA, CDR3 protein. The D gene is left open where the match is weak. Size values are once, few and many counts, or a class for expanded clones, and some rows have none.

clone_size: -; cdr3_length: 14; j_call: TRBJ2-1; v_call: TRBV6-1; d_call: -; cdr3_nt: TGTGCCAGCAGTGCTGCGGGATCAGGCAATGAGCAGTTCTTC; cdr3_aa: CASSAAGSGNEQFF
clone_size: -; cdr3_length: 15; j_call: TRBJ1-1; v_call: TRBV6-5; d_call: TRBD1; cdr3_nt: TGTGCCAGCAGTTACCGCAGGGGGCTGGGCACTGAAGCTTTCTTT; cdr3_aa: CASSYRRGLGTEAFF
clone_size: -; cdr3_length: 14; j_call: TRBJ2-3; v_call: TRBV30; d_call: -; cdr3_nt: TGTGCCTGGAGTTTAGGTATTCAGGCAGATACGCAATATTTT; cdr3_aa: CAWSLGIQADTQYF
clone_size: -; cdr3_length: 14; j_call: TRBJ2-7; v_call: TRBV2; d_call: TRBD2; cdr3_nt: TGTGCCAGCAGTGTTTTCGGGGAGGGCTACGAGCAGTACTTC; cdr3_aa: CASSVFGEGYEQYF
clone_size: -; cdr3_length: 15; j_call: TRBJ1-1; v_call: TRBV5-1; d_call: TRBD1; cdr3_nt: TGCGCCAGCAGCGAGGGACAGGGAGGAACACTGAATGCTTTCTTT; cdr3_aa: CASSEGQGGTLNAFF
clone_size: -; cdr3_length: 15; j_call: TRBJ1-5; v_call: TRBV6-1; d_call: -; cdr3_nt: TGTGCCAGCATATATGGAACAGCTAGCAATCAGCCCCAGCATTTT; cdr3_aa: CASIYGTASNQPQHF
clone_size: -; cdr3_length: 14; j_call: TRBJ2-1; v_call: TRBV7-6; d_call: -; cdr3_nt: TGTGCCAGCAGCTTCACTGGGAGCTACAATGAGCAGTTCTTC; cdr3_aa: CASSFTGSYNEQFF
clone_size: few; cdr3_length: 15; j_call: TRBJ2-7; v_call: TRBV7-8; d_call: TRBD2; cdr3_nt: TGTGCCAGCAGTCCAATGCGGGAGGGGGTTTACGAGCAGTACTTC; cdr3_aa: CASSPMREGVYEQYF
clone_size: -; cdr3_length: 13; j_call: TRBJ2-5; v_call: TRBV18; d_call: TRBD1; cdr3_nt: TGTGCCAGCTCGCTGGGACAGCAAGAGACCCAGTACTTC; cdr3_aa: CASSLGQQETQYF
clone_size: -; cdr3_length: 15; j_call: TRBJ2-3; v_call: TRBV5-1; d_call: -; cdr3_nt: TGCGCCAGCTCCTGGGGCGGGACCCTCAGGGATACGCAGTATTTT; cdr3_aa: CASSWGGTLRDTQYF
clone_size: -; cdr3_length: 14; j_call: TRBJ2-5; v_call: TRBV5-1; d_call: TRBD1; cdr3_nt: TGCGCCAGCAGCTTGGGACAGGGAAAGGAGACCCAGTACTTC; cdr3_aa: CASSLGQGKETQYF
clone_size: -; cdr3_length: 15; j_call: TRBJ2-3; v_call: TRBV2; d_call: -; cdr3_nt: TGTGCCAGCAGTCCCATTCAGGGCGGCACAGATACGCAGTATTTT; cdr3_aa: CASSPIQGGTDTQYF
clone_size: -; cdr3_length: 14; j_call: TRBJ1-5; v_call: TRBV10-3; d_call: TRBD1; cdr3_nt: TGTGCCATCAGTCGGGACAGCCGTGATCAGCCCCAGCATTTT; cdr3_aa: CAISRDSRDQPQHF
clone_size: -; cdr3_length: 17; j_call: TRBJ2-5; v_call: TRBV11-2; d_call: -; cdr3_nt: TGTGCCAGCAGCTTAGCTCTAGTCAGACCGTACCAAGAGACCCAGTACTTC; cdr3_aa: CASSLALVRPYQETQYF
clone_size: -; cdr3_length: 15; j_call: TRBJ1-2; v_call: TRBV4-2; d_call: -; cdr3_nt: TGTGCCAGCAGCCAAGATATGATCCCGGAGAGGGGCTACACCTTC; cdr3_aa: CASSQDMIPERGYTF
clone_size: once; cdr3_length: 15; j_call: TRBJ2-7; v_call: TRBV7-9; d_call: TRBD2; cdr3_nt: TGTTCCAGCAGCCCTACAAAACTAGCGGGATACGAGCAGTACTTC; cdr3_aa: CSSSPTKLAGYEQYF
clone_size: -; cdr3_length: 15; j_call: TRBJ2-1; v_call: TRBV19; d_call: TRBD1; cdr3_nt: TGTGCCAGTAGCCAACCGGGACAGAGGTCCAATGAGCAGTTCTTC; cdr3_aa: CASSQPGQRSNEQFF
clone_size: -; cdr3_length: 14; j_call: TRBJ1-2; v_call: TRBV28; d_call: -; cdr3_nt: TGTGCCAGCAGTCGGGGAGGTTCTAACTATGGCTACACCTTC; cdr3_aa: CASSRGGSNYGYTF
clone_size: -; cdr3_length: 14; j_call: TRBJ1-4; v_call: TRBV5-1; d_call: -; cdr3_nt: TGCGCCAGCAGCTTGGGGACAGAAAATGAAAAACTGTTTTTT; cdr3_aa: CASSLGTENEKLFF
clone_size: once; cdr3_length: 15; j_call: TRBJ1-6; v_call: TRBV18; d_call: -; cdr3_nt: TGTGCCAGCTCATCCCCAGGGGTGGGGAATTCACCCCTCCACTTT; cdr3_aa: CASSSPGVGNSPLHF
clone_size: -; cdr3_length: 17; j_call: TRBJ1-2; v_call: TRBV7-9; d_call: -; cdr3_nt: TGTGCCAGCAGCTTAGCGTGGTTAAAGGGGGCTAACTATGGCTACACCTTC; cdr3_aa: CASSLAWLKGANYGYTF
clone_size: few; cdr3_length: 16; j_call: TRBJ1-5; v_call: TRBV27; d_call: -; cdr3_nt: TGTGCCAGCAGTTACCAGGGTCCGTATAGCAATCAGCCCCAGCATTTT; cdr3_aa: CASSYQGPYSNQPQHF
clone_size: -; cdr3_length: 16; j_call: TRBJ1-1; v_call: TRBV19; d_call: TRBD1; cdr3_nt: TGTGCCAGTAGTATGGGACAGTTCGTAATGAACACTGAAGCTTTCTTT; cdr3_aa: CASSMGQFVMNTEAFF
clone_size: -; cdr3_length: 14; j_call: TRBJ1-2; v_call: TRBV28; d_call: TRBD1; cdr3_nt: TGTGCCAGCACCCCGACAGGGGCCAACTATGGCTACACCTTC; cdr3_aa: CASTPTGANYGYTF
clone_size: -; cdr3_length: 17; j_call: TRBJ2-6; v_call: TRBV28; d_call: TRBD1; cdr3_nt: TGTGCCAGCAGCTTGAGACAGGGGGCGCCTGGGGCCAACGTCCTGACTTTC; cdr3_aa: CASSLRQGAPGANVLTF
clone_size: few; cdr3_length: 14; j_call: TRBJ2-6; v_call: TRBV5-8; d_call: -; cdr3_nt: TGTGCCAGCAGCCCAACAAATGCGGCCAACGTCCTGACTTTC; cdr3_aa: CASSPTNAANVLTF
clone_size: -; cdr3_length: 16; j_call: TRBJ1-2; v_call: TRBV6-5; d_call: TRBD1; cdr3_nt: TGTGCCAGCAGTTACAGGGGACAGGGGGCGGCCTATGGCTACACCTTC; cdr3_aa: CASSYRGQGAAYGYTF
clone_size: -; cdr3_length: 17; j_call: TRBJ1-3; v_call: TRBV18; d_call: TRBD1; cdr3_nt: TGTGCCAGCTCACCAACCCCCCCGACAGGGTCTGGAAACACCATATATTTT; cdr3_aa: CASSPTPPTGSGNTIYF
clone_size: -; cdr3_length: 16; j_call: TRBJ1-1; v_call: TRBV4-1; d_call: -; cdr3_nt: TGCGCCAGCAGCCAAGGGGCATGGGAGATGAACACTGAAGCTTTCTTT; cdr3_aa: CASSQGAWEMNTEAFF
clone_size: once; cdr3_length: 14; j_call: TRBJ2-7; v_call: TRBV6-5; d_call: TRBD1; cdr3_nt: TGTGCCAGCAGGACAGGGTTCTCCTCCTACGAGCAGTACTTC; cdr3_aa: CASRTGFSSYEQYF
clone_size: few; cdr3_length: 14; j_call: TRBJ1-4; v_call: TRBV5-1; d_call: TRBD1; cdr3_nt: TGCGCCAGTACCGGGACAGCGAGTAATGAAAAACTGTTTTTT; cdr3_aa: CASTGTASNEKLFF
clone_size: -; cdr3_length: 15; j_call: TRBJ2-1; v_call: TRBV5-1; d_call: -; cdr3_nt: TGCGCCAGCAGCTTTAGTACAGGGTGGTTGGGTGAGCAGTTCTTC; cdr3_aa: CASSFSTGWLGEQFF
clone_size: -; cdr3_length: 15; j_call: TRBJ1-2; v_call: TRBV4-2; d_call: -; cdr3_nt: TGTGCCAGCAGCCAAGCACTCCTTCTTAACTATGGCTACACCTTC; cdr3_aa: CASSQALLLNYGYTF
clone_size: once; cdr3_length: 17; j_call: TRBJ2-3; v_call: TRBV4-2; d_call: -; cdr3_nt: TGTGCCAGCAGGTCCGAAGGGGGTATCGGCGGCACAGATACGCAGTATTTT; cdr3_aa: CASRSEGGIGGTDTQYF
clone_size: -; cdr3_length: 13; j_call: TRBJ1-5; v_call: TRBV2; d_call: TRBD1; cdr3_nt: TGTGCCAGCCACCCCACAGGGGATCAGCCCCAGCATTTT; cdr3_aa: CASHPTGDQPQHF
clone_size: few; cdr3_length: 14; j_call: TRBJ2-7; v_call: TRBV7-2; d_call: -; cdr3_nt: TGTGCCAGCAGCTTGGGTGGGACAACCTACGAGCAGTACTTC; cdr3_aa: CASSLGGTTYEQYF
clone_size: -; cdr3_length: 13; j_call: TRBJ1-3; v_call: TRBV6-1; d_call: TRBD1; cdr3_nt: TGTGCCACCCGGGACAGGCGGAGCCCTACCATATATTTT; cdr3_aa: CATRDRRSPTIYF
clone_size: -; cdr3_length: 13; j_call: TRBJ1-2; v_call: TRBV25-1; d_call: TRBD1; cdr3_nt: TGTGCCAGCGGGACAGGGGGTTATTATGGCTACACCTTC; cdr3_aa: CASGTGGYYGYTF
clone_size: -; cdr3_length: 15; j_call: TRBJ2-7; v_call: TRBV28; d_call: TRBD1; cdr3_nt: TGTGCCAGCAAAAGAGCCGGGACAGGGAGTTACGAGCAGTACTTC; cdr3_aa: CASKRAGTGSYEQYF
clone_size: -; cdr3_length: 18; j_call: TRBJ1-6; v_call: TRBV5-6; d_call: -; cdr3_nt: TGTACCAGCAGCTTGGGTCTGGGAGGAAGCTCCTATAATTCACCCCTCCACTTT; cdr3_aa: CTSSLGLGGSSYNSPLHF
clone_size: -; cdr3_length: 14; j_call: TRBJ2-7; v_call: TRBV6-5; d_call: -; cdr3_nt: TGTGCCAGCAGTTACGCAGGGGGGATCTACGAGCAGTACTTC; cdr3_aa: CASSYAGGIYEQYF
clone_size: -; cdr3_length: 15; j_call: TRBJ2-7; v_call: TRBV6-4; d_call: -; cdr3_nt: TGTGCCAGCAGCGAAGGGACTGATCGATCCTACGAGCAGTACTTC; cdr3_aa: CASSEGTDRSYEQYF
clone_size: -; cdr3_length: 13; j_call: TRBJ1-5; v_call: TRBV28; d_call: -; cdr3_nt: TGTGCCAGCTTCAGGGGCTTTAATCAGCCCCAGCATTTT; cdr3_aa: CASFRGFNQPQHF
clone_size: -; cdr3_length: 16; j_call: TRBJ1-5; v_call: TRBV4-1; d_call: TRBD1; cdr3_nt: TGCGCCAGCAGCCACCCCGGACAGGGGGCTAATCAGCCCCAGCATTTT; cdr3_aa: CASSHPGQGANQPQHF
clone_size: -; cdr3_length: 14; j_call: TRBJ2-7; v_call: TRBV7-9; d_call: TRBD1; cdr3_nt: TGTGCCAGCAGCCACCGGGACAGGGGAGTTGAGCAGTACTTC; cdr3_aa: CASSHRDRGVEQYF
clone_size: few; cdr3_length: 13; j_call: TRBJ2-7; v_call: TRBV7-6; d_call: -; cdr3_nt: TGTGCCAGCAGCCAGGGGACATCCAACGAGCAGTACTTC; cdr3_aa: CASSQGTSNEQYF
clone_size: -; cdr3_length: 15; j_call: TRBJ2-7; v_call: TRBV5-3; d_call: -; cdr3_nt: TGTGCCAGAAGCTTGGCGCGGCGGAGAATTTACGAGCAGTACTTC; cdr3_aa: CARSLARRRIYEQYF
clone_size: -; cdr3_length: 13; j_call: TRBJ2-7; v_call: TRBV4-1; d_call: -; cdr3_nt: TGCGCCAGCAGCCCGCGGGGGCAAGAAGAGCAGTACTTC; cdr3_aa: CASSPRGQEEQYF
clone_size: -; cdr3_length: 18; j_call: TRBJ1-5; v_call: TRBV15; d_call: -; cdr3_nt: TGTGCCACCAGCAGAGTCCTACCGGGACATTCGGGGATTCAGCCCCAGCATTTT; cdr3_aa: CATSRVLPGHSGIQPQHF
clone_size: -; cdr3_length: 14; j_call: TRBJ2-1; v_call: TRBV30; d_call: TRBD2; cdr3_nt: TGTGCCTGGAGTGCCACGGGAGGGTACAATGAGCAGTTCTTC; cdr3_aa: CAWSATGGYNEQFF
clone_size: -; cdr3_length: 14; j_call: TRBJ1-1; v_call: TRBV6-5; d_call: -; cdr3_nt: TGTGCCAGCAGTTACGGGGGGGGGAAGACTGAAGCTTTCTTT; cdr3_aa: CASSYGGGKTEAFF
clone_size: few; cdr3_length: 17; j_call: TRBJ1-5; v_call: TRBV2; d_call: TRBD1; cdr3_nt: TGTGCCAGCACCAGGGACAGGGGGCTCTATAGCAATCAGCCCCAGCATTTT; cdr3_aa: CASTRDRGLYSNQPQHF
clone_size: -; cdr3_length: 14; j_call: TRBJ2-5; v_call: TRBV5-6; d_call: TRBD2; cdr3_nt: TGTGCCAGCAGCCTAGCGGGCCACCAAGAGACCCAGTACTTC; cdr3_aa: CASSLAGHQETQYF
clone_size: once; cdr3_length: 14; j_call: TRBJ2-3; v_call: TRBV2; d_call: TRBD2; cdr3_nt: TGTGCCCGACCGAGCGGGGACTCAACAGTTGCGCAGTATTTT; cdr3_aa: CARPSGDSTVAQYF
clone_size: -; cdr3_length: 14; j_call: TRBJ2-7; v_call: TRBV6-5; d_call: -; cdr3_nt: TGTGCCAGCAGTCGAACAGGGAAGACCTACGAGCAGTACTTC; cdr3_aa: CASSRTGKTYEQYF
clone_size: -; cdr3_length: 14; j_call: TRBJ1-2; v_call: TRBV5-5; d_call: -; cdr3_nt: TGTGCCAGCAGCTTCATGGGCTCTAACTATGGCTACACCTTC; cdr3_aa: CASSFMGSNYGYTF
clone_size: -; cdr3_length: 14; j_call: TRBJ1-6; v_call: TRBV6-6; d_call: -; cdr3_nt: TGTGCCAGCAGTCACTCCGGGGGAACTTCACCCCTCCACTTT; cdr3_aa: CASSHSGGTSPLHF